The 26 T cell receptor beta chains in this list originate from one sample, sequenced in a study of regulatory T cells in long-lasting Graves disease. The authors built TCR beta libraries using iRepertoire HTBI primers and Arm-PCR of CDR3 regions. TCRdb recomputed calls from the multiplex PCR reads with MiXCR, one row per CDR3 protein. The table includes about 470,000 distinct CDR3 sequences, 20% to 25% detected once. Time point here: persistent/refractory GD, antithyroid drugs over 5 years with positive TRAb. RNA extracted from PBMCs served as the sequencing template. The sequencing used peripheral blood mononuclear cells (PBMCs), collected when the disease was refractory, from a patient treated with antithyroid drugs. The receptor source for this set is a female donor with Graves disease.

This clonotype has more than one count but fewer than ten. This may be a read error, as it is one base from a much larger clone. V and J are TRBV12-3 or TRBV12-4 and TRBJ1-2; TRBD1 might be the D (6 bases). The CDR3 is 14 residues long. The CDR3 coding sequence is TGTGCCTGCAGCTGGCCAGGGGTTTCGAGTGGCTACACCTTC. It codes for CACSWPGVSSGYTF.

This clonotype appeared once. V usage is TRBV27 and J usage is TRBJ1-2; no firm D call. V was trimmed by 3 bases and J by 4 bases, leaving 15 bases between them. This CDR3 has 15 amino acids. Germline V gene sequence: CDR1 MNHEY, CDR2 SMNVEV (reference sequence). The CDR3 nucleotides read TGTGCCAGCAGTTTTGGCTCCCGGGTCGCCTATGGCTACACCTTC. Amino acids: CASSFGSRVAYGYTF.

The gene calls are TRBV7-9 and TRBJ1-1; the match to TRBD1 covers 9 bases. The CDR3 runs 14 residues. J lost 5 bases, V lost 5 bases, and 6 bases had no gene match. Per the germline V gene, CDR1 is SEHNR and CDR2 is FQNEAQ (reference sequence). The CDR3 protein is CASSMGTGRTEAFF. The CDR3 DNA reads TGTGCCAGCAGCATGGGGACAGGGAGAACTGAAGCTTTCTTT. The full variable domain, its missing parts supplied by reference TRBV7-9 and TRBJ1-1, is DTGVSQNPRHKITKRGQNVTFRCDPISEHNRLYWYRQTLGQGPEFLTYFQNEAQLEKSRLLSDRFSAERPKGSFSTLEIQRTEQGDSAMYLCASSMGTGRTEAFFGQGTRLTVV.

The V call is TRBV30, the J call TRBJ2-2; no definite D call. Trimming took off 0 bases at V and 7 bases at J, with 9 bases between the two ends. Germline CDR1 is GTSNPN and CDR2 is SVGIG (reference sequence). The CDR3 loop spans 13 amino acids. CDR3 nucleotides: TGTGCCTGGAGTGTTTTGGGGATCGGGGAGCTGTTTTTT. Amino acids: CAWSVLGIGELFF.

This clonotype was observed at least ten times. Written as DNA, the CDR3 is TGTGCCAGCAGTTTAATCCAGGGGGCAGGGAACACTGAAGCTTTCTTT. Translating it yields CASSLIQGAGNTEAFF. The rearrangement links TRBV28 to TRBJ1-1, with TRBD1 matching over 8 bases. This CDR3 has 16 residues. CDR1 and CDR2 (germline): MDHEN, SYDVKM. Germline trimming cut 2 bases from V and 1 base from J; bases unmatched to any gene: 6.

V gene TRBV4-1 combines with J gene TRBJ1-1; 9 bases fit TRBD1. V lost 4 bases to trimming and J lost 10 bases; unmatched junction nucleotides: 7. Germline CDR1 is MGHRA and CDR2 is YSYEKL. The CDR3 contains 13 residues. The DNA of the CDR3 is TGCGCCAGCAGCCTTCGGGACAGGGATGGAGCTTTCTTT. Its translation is CASSLRDRDGAFF.

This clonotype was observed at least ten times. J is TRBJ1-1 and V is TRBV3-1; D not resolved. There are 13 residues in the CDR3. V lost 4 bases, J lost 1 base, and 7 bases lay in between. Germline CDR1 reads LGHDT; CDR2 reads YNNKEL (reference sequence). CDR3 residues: CASSPRWNTEAFF. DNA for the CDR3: TGTGCCAGCAGCCCCCGGTGGAACACTGAAGCTTTCTTT.

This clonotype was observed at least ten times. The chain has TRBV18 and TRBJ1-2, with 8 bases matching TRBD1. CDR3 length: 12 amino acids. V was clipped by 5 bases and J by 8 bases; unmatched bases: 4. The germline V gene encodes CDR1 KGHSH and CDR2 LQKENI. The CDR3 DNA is TGTGCCAGCTCAAAGACAGGGGACGGCTACACCTTC. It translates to CASSKTGDGYTF.

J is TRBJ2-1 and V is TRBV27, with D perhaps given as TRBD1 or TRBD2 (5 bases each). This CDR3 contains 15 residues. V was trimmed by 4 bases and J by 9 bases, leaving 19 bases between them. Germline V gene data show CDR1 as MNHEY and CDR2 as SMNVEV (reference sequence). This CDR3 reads CASSSPAGASIEQFF. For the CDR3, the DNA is TGTGCCAGCAGTTCGCCCGCCGGGGCCTCAATTGAGCAGTTCTTC.

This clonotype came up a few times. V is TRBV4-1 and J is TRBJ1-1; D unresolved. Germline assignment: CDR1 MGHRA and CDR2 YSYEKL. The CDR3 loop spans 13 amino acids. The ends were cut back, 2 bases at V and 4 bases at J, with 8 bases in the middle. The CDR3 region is CASSQRWGTEAFF. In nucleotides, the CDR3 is TGCGCCAGCAGCCAAAGATGGGGCACTGAAGCTTTCTTT.

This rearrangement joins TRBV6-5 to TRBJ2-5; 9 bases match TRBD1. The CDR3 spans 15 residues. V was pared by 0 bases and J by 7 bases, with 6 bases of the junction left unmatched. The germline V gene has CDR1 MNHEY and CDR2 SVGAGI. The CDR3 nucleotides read TGTGCCAGCAGTTACTCGACACAGGGGGCCTTGACCCAGTACTTC. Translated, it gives CASSYSTQGALTQYF.

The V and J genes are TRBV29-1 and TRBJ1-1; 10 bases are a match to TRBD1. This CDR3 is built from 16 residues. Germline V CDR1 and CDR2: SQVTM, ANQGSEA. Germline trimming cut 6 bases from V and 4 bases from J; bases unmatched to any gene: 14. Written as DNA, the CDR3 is TGCAGCGTAGCCTTAGGACAGGGGGAAAAGAGCACTGAAGCTTTCTTT. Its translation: CSVALGQGEKSTEAFF. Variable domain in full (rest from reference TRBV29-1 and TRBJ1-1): SAVISQKPSRDICQRGTSLTIQCQVDSQVTMMFWYRQQPGQSLTLIATANQGSEATYESGFVIDKFPISRPNLTFSTLTVSNMSPEDSSIYLCSVALGQGEKSTEAFFGQGTRLTVV.

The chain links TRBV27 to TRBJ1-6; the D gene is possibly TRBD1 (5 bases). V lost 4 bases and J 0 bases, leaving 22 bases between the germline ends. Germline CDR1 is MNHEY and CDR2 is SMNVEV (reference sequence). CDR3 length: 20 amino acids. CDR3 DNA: TGTGCCAGCAGTTCCGAATACTCCGGGGACGGATTCTCCTATAATTCACCCCTCCACTTT. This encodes CASSSEYSGDGFSYNSPLHF.

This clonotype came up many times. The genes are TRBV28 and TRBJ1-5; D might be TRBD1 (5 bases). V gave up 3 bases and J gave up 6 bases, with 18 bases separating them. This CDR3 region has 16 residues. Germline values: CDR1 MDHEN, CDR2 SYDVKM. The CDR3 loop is CASSFLQGARGQPQHF. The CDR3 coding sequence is TGTGCCAGCAGTTTTTTGCAGGGCGCTCGTGGTCAGCCCCAGCATTTT.

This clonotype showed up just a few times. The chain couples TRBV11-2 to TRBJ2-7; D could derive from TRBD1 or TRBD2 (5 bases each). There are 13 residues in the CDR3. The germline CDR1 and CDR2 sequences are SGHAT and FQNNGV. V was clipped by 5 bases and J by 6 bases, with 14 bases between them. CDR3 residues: CASSPHPGGEQYF. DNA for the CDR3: TGTGCCAGCAGCCCCCATCCTGGGGGCGAGCAGTACTTC.

CDR3 in amino acids: CSAIWAGAFF. In nucleotides, the CDR3 is TGCAGTGCTATTTGGGCAGGAGCTTTCTTT. The chain employs TRBV20-1 and TRBJ1-1; D is unclear. V was clipped by 4 bases and J by 10 bases, with 10 bases between them. The germline V gene encodes CDR1 DFQATT and CDR2 SNEGSKA (reference sequence). CDR3 length equals 10 residues.

The CDR3 is CASSDPGAGSPQGASYEQYF. In nucleotides, the CDR3 is TGTGCCAGCAGCGACCCTGGGGCGGGCAGCCCTCAGGGGGCTTCCTACGAGCAGTACTTC. The chain joins TRBV27 to TRBJ2-7, with 8 bases fitting TRBD1. CDR3 length: 20 amino acids. The V and J ends lost 6 bases and 1 base, in that order; junction bases with no gene match: 23. Per the germline V gene, CDR1 is MNHEY and CDR2 is SMNVEV (reference sequence).

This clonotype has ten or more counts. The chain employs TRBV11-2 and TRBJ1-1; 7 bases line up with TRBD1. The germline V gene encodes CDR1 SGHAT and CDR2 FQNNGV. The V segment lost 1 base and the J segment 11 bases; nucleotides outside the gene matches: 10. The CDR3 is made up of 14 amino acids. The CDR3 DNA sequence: TGTGCCAGCAGCTTAGCCTGGACAGGTCCCGGGGCTTTCTTT. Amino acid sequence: CASSLAWTGPGAFF.

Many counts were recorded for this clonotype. The chain's CDR3 is CASGGTATNEKLFF. The CDR3 bases are TGTGCCAGCGGCGGGACAGCAACTAATGAAAAACTGTTTTTT. The chain links TRBV28 to TRBJ1-4, with 7 bases aligning to TRBD1. This CDR3 is 14 amino acids long. The germline V gene has CDR1 MDHEN and CDR2 SYDVKM. The ends lost 8 bases at V and 0 bases at J; junction bases unmatched: 3.

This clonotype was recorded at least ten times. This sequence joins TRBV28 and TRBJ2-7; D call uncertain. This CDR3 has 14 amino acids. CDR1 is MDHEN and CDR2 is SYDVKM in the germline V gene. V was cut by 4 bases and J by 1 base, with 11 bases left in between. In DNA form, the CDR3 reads TGTGCCAGCAGTTCCGACGGCGCATCCTACGAGCAGTACTTC. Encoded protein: CASSSDGASYEQYF.

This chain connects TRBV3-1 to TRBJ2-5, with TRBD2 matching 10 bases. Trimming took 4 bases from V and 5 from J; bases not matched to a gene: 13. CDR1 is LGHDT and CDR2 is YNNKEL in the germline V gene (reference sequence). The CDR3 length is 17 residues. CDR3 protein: CASSPQSGGAGWETQYF. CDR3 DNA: TGTGCCAGCAGCCCCCAGAGCGGGGGGGCCGGCTGGGAGACCCAGTACTTC.

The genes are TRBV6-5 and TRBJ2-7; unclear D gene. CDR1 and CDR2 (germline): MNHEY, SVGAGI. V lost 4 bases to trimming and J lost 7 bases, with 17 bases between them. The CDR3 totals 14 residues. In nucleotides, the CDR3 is TGTGCCAGCAGTTCCCGCCAAGAGCCGCTAGAGCAGTACTTC. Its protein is CASSSRQEPLEQYF.

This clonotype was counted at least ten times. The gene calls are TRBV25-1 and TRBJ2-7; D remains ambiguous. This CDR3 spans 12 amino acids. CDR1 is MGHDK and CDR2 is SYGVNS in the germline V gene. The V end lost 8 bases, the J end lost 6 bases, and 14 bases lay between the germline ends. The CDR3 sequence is CASGSPGGEQYF. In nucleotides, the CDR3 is TGTGCCAGCGGCTCCCCGGGTGGCGAGCAGTACTTC.

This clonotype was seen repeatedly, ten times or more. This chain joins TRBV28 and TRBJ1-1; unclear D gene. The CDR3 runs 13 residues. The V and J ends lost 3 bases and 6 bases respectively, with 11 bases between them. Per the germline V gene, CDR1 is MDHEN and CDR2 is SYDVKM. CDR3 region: CASSFRRAAEAFF. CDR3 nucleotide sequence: TGTGCCAGCAGTTTCAGGCGTGCCGCTGAAGCTTTCTTT.

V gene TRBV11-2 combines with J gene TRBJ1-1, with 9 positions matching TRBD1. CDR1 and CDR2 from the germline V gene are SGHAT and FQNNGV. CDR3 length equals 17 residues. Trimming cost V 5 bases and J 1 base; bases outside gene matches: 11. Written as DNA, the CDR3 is TGTGCCAGCAGCCCGTCTGGGGGACAGGGATGGAACACTGAAGCTTTCTTT. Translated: CASSPSGGQGWNTEAFF. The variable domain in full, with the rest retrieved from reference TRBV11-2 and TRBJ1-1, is EAGVAQSPRYKIIEKRQSVAFWCNPISGHATLYWYQQILGQGPKLLIQFQNNGVVDDSQLPKDRFSAERLKGVDSTLKIQPAKLEDSAVYLCASSPSGGQGWNTEAFFGQGTRLTVV.

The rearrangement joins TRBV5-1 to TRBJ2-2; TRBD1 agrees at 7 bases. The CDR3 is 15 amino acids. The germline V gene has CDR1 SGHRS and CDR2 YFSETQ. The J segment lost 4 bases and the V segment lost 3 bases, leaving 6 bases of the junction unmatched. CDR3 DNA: TGCGCCAGCAGCTGGACAGGACCGAGCACCGGGGAGCTGTTTTTT. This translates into CASSWTGPSTGELFF.